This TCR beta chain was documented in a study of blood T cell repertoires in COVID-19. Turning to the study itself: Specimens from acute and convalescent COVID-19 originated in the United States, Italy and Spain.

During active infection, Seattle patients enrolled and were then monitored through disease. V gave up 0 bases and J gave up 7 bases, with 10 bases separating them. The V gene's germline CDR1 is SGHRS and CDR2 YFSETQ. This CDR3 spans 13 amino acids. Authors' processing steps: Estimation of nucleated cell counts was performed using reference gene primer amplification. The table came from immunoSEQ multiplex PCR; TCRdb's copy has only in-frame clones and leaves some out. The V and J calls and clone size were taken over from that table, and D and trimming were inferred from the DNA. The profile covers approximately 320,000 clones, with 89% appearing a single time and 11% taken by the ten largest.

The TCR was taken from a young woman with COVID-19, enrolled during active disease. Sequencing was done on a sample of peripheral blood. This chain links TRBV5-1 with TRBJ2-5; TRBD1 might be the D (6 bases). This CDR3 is CASSLEGGGTQYF. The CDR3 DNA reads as TGCGCCAGCAGCTTGGAAGGGGGTGGGACCCAGTACTTC.